This T cell receptor (beta chain) is from a study of patients and donors after allogeneic stem cell transplantation. TCRdb fed the RT-PCR reads into MiXCR, producing one record per CDR3 protein. The table lists over 5,500 distinct CDR3 sequences, about an eighth of them singletons. By sample share, this clonotype is medium-sized. Between the trimmed V and J ends, which lost 0 bases and 0 bases, there was a span of 17 bases. Germline CDR1 reads DFQATT; CDR2 reads SNEGSKA (reference sequence). The CDR3 extends over 17 amino acids. V is TRBV20-1 and J is TRBJ1-1, with a tentative D call TRBD1 (6 bases). The receptor was derived from a human donor who was either an allogeneic HSCT recipient or a stem cell or donor lymphocyte infusion donor (not recorded which). It is not recorded whose cells these are; they may come from a transplant donor. The sequenced material came from blood, either unsorted or a sorted T cell fraction (not recorded which). The CDR3 is CSARDGSPRGLNTEAFF. The CDR3 DNA is TGCAGTGCTAGAGATGGCTCCCCTCGGGGGCTGAACACTGAAGCTTTCTTT.